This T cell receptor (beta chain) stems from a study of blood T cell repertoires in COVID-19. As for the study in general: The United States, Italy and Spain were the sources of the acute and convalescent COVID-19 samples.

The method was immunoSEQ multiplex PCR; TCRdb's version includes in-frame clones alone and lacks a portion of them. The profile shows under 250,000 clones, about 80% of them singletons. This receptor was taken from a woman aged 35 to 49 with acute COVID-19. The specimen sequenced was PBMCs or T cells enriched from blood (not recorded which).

The CDR3 region is CASSPSPGQSTPEQYF. The CDR3 DNA reads as TGTGCCAGCTCGCCATCACCGGGACAGAGTACACCCGAGCAGTACTTC. The V call is TRBV18, the J call TRBJ2-7; TRBD1 matches at 7 bases. The CDR3 loop spans 16 amino acids. Trimming took 6 bases from V and 6 from J; bases not matched to a gene: 17. Germline V lookup: CDR1 KGHSH, CDR2 LQKENI. The full variable domain, rest sourced from reference TRBV18 and TRBJ2-7, is NAGVMQNPRHLVRRRGQEARLRCSPMKGHSHVYWYRQLPEEGLKFMVYLQKENIIDESGMPKERFSAEFPKEGPSILRIQQVVRGDSAAYFCASSPSPGQSTPEQYFGPGTRLTVT.